These T cell receptor beta chains were read from a single sample in a study of T cell changes during pregnancy in multiple sclerosis. Only in-frame clones appear in the TCRdb table, and some are missing; sequencing was by immunoSEQ multiplex PCR. This sample has tens of thousands of clones; 91% occur once, and the top ten carry about 5.9%. Source: CD8+ T cells from peripheral blood mononuclear cells, taken in the second trimester of pregnancy. These receptors came from a female donor with multiple sclerosis, enrolled in a pregnancy study. Each CDR3 is given with its conserved first and last residue. The D gene is left open where the match is weak. Expanded clones are given a class, and other clones once, few, many or no size at all.

DNA	CDR3	D	V	size	length	J
TGTGCCAGCAGTTTCAGGGCCGGGGGGTCCGGAAACACCATATATTTT	CASSFRAGGSGNTIYF	-	TRBV27	-	16	TRBJ1-3
-	CAWSVAGGSVTF	-	TRBV30	once	12	TRBJ1-2
TGTGCCAGCAGAGCGGGAAACACCATATATTTT	CASRAGNTIYF	-	TRBV6-5	-	11	TRBJ1-3
TGTGCCAGCAGTGATACGGCAGGGGGCCTAGATACGCAGTATTTT	CASSDTAGGLDTQYF	TRBD1	TRBV6-4	-	15	TRBJ2-3
TGTGCCAGCACACTGAATGAGCAGTTCTTC	CASTLNEQFF	-	TRBV25-1	-	10	TRBJ2-1
TGTGCCAGCAGCTCTAGCGGGGGCACAGGGTGGGAGCAGTTCTTC	CASSSSGGTGWEQFF	TRBD2	TRBV27	-	15	TRBJ2-1
TGCGCCAGCAGCCAAGATACCGGGACAGCGGACACCATATATTTT	CASSQDTGTADTIYF	TRBD1	TRBV4-3	-	15	TRBJ1-3
TGTGCCAGCAGCTCCCCCGGACTAGCGGGAACCCTAGGCACAGATACGCAGTATTTT	CASSSPGLAGTLGTDTQYF	TRBD2	TRBV7-8	-	19	TRBJ2-3
TGTGCCAGTAGTAAGAGGCTAGCGGGGAACTCCTACGAGCAGTACTTC	CASSKRLAGNSYEQYF	TRBD2	TRBV19	-	16	TRBJ2-7
TGTGCCAGTAGTATAGGCTCCCCAGCGGTCCACGAGCAGTACTTC	CASSIGSPAVHEQYF	-	TRBV19	-	15	TRBJ2-7
TGTGCCAGCAGCTTACCGCGGACAGGCGCCAACTATGGCTACACCTTC	CASSLPRTGANYGYTF	TRBD1	TRBV7-2	-	16	TRBJ1-2
TGTGCCAGCAGCGTAGAGGGCGGGTCGACCGATACGCAGTATTTT	CASSVEGGSTDTQYF	-	TRBV9	-	15	TRBJ2-3
TGTGCCAGTCGACGTGGGGCCCCCGATCCACAAACTGAAGCTTTCTTT	CASRRGAPDPQTEAFF	-	TRBV19	-	16	TRBJ1-1
TGTGCCAGCAGTGACCTCGGGGGCAATCAGCCCCAGCATTTT	CASSDLGGNQPQHF	-	TRBV25-1	-	14	TRBJ1-5
TGTGCCAGTAGTATATTGACAGAAGCTAACTATGGCTACACCTTC	CASSILTEANYGYTF	-	TRBV19	-	15	TRBJ1-2
TGTGCCTGGAGTGCGGGAGTCTACACAGATACGCAGTATTTT	CAWSAGVYTDTQYF	-	TRBV30	-	14	TRBJ2-3
TGCGCCAGCAGCTTGGACAGGGGAGTAGATACGCAGTATTTT	CASSLDRGVDTQYF	TRBD1	TRBV4-1	-	14	TRBJ2-3
TGTGCCAGCAGCTTAGGCAGCGAAGAGACCCAGTACTTC	CASSLGSEETQYF	-	TRBV5-6	-	13	TRBJ2-5
TGCGCCAGCAGCCTGGGACAGAGTAATGAAAAACTGTTTTTT	CASSLGQSNEKLFF	TRBD1	TRBV4-3	-	14	TRBJ1-4
TGTGCCAGCAGCTTTCTAGCGGGAGAGATCAATGAGCAGTTCTTC	CASSFLAGEINEQFF	TRBD2	TRBV11-2	once	15	TRBJ2-1
TGTGCCAGCAGGGGCAGGACAGGGGACGAGCAGTACTTC	CASRGRTGDEQYF	TRBD1	TRBV6-5	few	13	TRBJ2-7
TGTGCCAGCAGGGCAGGTTACACTGAAGCTTTCTTT	CASRAGYTEAFF	-	TRBV6-1	-	12	TRBJ1-1
TGTGCCTGGAGTTATGAGCGGGAGGGCACAGATACGCAGTATTTT	CAWSYEREGTDTQYF	TRBD2	TRBV30	-	15	TRBJ2-3
TGCGCCAGCAGCCAAGGACACTCGAGGGACACTGAAGCTTTCTTT	CASSQGHSRDTEAFF	-	TRBV4-1	-	15	TRBJ1-1
TGTGCCAGCAGCCAAGATCCGGGACTAGCGGGTCGCAATGAGCAGTTCTTC	CASSQDPGLAGRNEQFF	TRBD2	TRBV4-2	few	17	TRBJ2-1
TGTGCCAGCAGCGAAAGAACACGGTCATCAGGAAATCAGCCCCAGCATTTT	CASSERTRSSGNQPQHF	-	TRBV7-6	-	17	TRBJ1-5
TGCGCCAGCAGCTTGGCCGGGACAGCCCTCTACGAGCAGTACTTC	CASSLAGTALYEQYF	TRBD1	TRBV5-1	-	15	TRBJ2-7
TGCGCCAGCAGTCAATCGGGGACAGTGCATAACTATGGCTACACCTTC	CASSQSGTVHNYGYTF	TRBD1	TRBV23-1	-	16	TRBJ1-2
TGTGCCAGCCGCCTAGGACTAGCTGGGGCCAACGTCCTGACTTTC	CASRLGLAGANVLTF	TRBD2	TRBV6-1	-	15	TRBJ2-6
TGTGCCAGCAGTTTATCACTAGCGGGAGTCAACTACGAGCAGTACTTC	CASSLSLAGVNYEQYF	TRBD2	TRBV27	-	16	TRBJ2-7
TGTGCCAGCAGCTTAAGCATTGTGGCGACAGGTGGCCCGTATTACGAGCAGTACTTC	CASSLSIVATGGPYYEQYF	-	TRBV9	-	19	TRBJ2-7
TGTGCCAGCAGCCAAGATAGGGGGCCGTATGGCTACACCTTC	CASSQDRGPYGYTF	TRBD1	TRBV4-2	-	14	TRBJ1-2
TGTGCCAGCAGCGACCCCGGAGATTGGTTTTCAGATACGCAGTATTTT	CASSDPGDWFSDTQYF	-	TRBV9	-	16	TRBJ2-3
TGTGCCAGTAGTATATTCAGGGACTCCTACGAGCAGTACTTC	CASSIFRDSYEQYF	-	TRBV19	-	14	TRBJ2-7
TGTGCCAGCAGCCCAAGGGGTACAGATACGCAGTATTTT	CASSPRGTDTQYF	-	TRBV11-3	-	13	TRBJ2-3
TGTGCCTGGAGTATCCTGCAGGGTTCCGAGCAGTACTTC	CAWSILQGSEQYF	-	TRBV30	-	13	TRBJ2-7
TGTGCCTGGAGTGACAGGGACTACGAGCAGTACTTC	CAWSDRDYEQYF	-	TRBV30	-	12	TRBJ2-7
TGTGCCAGCAGCTTAGACGGCTATAATTCACCCCTCCACTTT	CASSLDGYNSPLHF	-	TRBV13	-	14	TRBJ1-6
TGTGCCAGCAGACGGGACACAAATTCCTACGAGCAGTACTTC	CASRRDTNSYEQYF	-	TRBV7-2	-	14	TRBJ2-7
TGTGCCAGCAGCCAAGAGATCGGACAGGGAACTTACGAGCAGTACTTC	CASSQEIGQGTYEQYF	TRBD1	TRBV4-2	-	16	TRBJ2-7
TGTGCCAGCAGCGAGACAGGGGGCGATCAGCCCCAGCATTTT	CASSETGGDQPQHF	TRBD1	TRBV11-2	-	14	TRBJ1-5
TGTGCCAGCAGTAACCCGTTTTGGACAGGGCAGGGATCTGGGGCCAACGTCCTGACTTTC	CASSNPFWTGQGSGANVLTF	TRBD1	TRBV5-4	-	20	TRBJ2-6
TGTGCCAGCAGCTTACGACTAGTCGTGCAAGAGACCCAGTACTTC	CASSLRLVVQETQYF	-	TRBV13	-	15	TRBJ2-5
TGTGCCAGCAGTTTGTCGACAGGGGGCGCGTACGAGCAGTACTTC	CASSLSTGGAYEQYF	TRBD1	TRBV27	-	15	TRBJ2-7
TGTGCCAGCCTTCTAGGGGTAAGCTCCTACGAGCAGTACTTC	CASLLGVSSYEQYF	-	TRBV27	once	14	TRBJ2-7